What follows describes a single TCR beta chain. Antigen specificity is unknown. These data originate in a study of T cells in Graves' hyperthyroidism and ophthalmopathy. Participants, patients aged 18 to 65, had newly diagnosed hyperthyroidism with a duration under 2 months. PBMCs were collected from a 10 ml volume of fresh peripheral blood. This CDR3 is 15 amino acids long. Germline loops: CDR1 LNHDA, CDR2 SQIVND (reference sequence). V lost 0 bases and J lost 3, with 10 bases in between. Study results and caveats: Blood also contained most expanded thyroid clonotypes above 0.001.

The CDR3 regions of TCR beta were amplified from RNA transcripts. Researchers ran a first-round RT-PCR on the TCR CDR3 using the HTBI primer set. TCRdb reanalysed the multiplex PCR reads using MiXCR and keeps one entry per CDR3 protein. The sample holds roughly 400,000 distinct CDR3 sequences; 20% to 25% are singletons and the top ten take 73%. The specimen was blood. This TCR came from a middle-aged man with Graves' hyperthyroidism. The V call is TRBV19, the J call TRBJ2-3; TRBD1 is a possible D gene (5 bases). CDR3 residues: CASSIDRQGTDTQYF. The CDR3, as DNA: TGTGCCAGTAGTATAGATCGGCAGGGAACAGATACGCAGTATTTT.